One and the same sample provided the 21 T cell receptor beta chains below, sequenced in a study of blood T cell repertoires in COVID-19. The method was immunoSEQ multiplex PCR; TCRdb's version includes in-frame clones alone and lacks a portion of them. The sample lists 200,000 or so clones; about 88% were seen once. What was sequenced was peripheral blood. These TCRs come from a man between 65 and 85 years old with active or convalescent COVID-19.

The V call is TRBV6-5, the J call TRBJ2-1; 9 nucleotides match TRBD2. J was trimmed by 2 bases and V by 6 bases; bases with no gene match: 5. Germline assignment: CDR1 MNHEY and CDR2 SVGAGI. The CDR3 loop spans 15 amino acids. The CDR3 loop is CASRSGGSPYNEQFF. DNA for the CDR3: TGTGCCAGCAGGAGCGGGGGGTCCCCCTACAATGAGCAGTTCTTC.

This chain uses TRBV28 with TRBJ2-7, with a possible D match to TRBD1 (6 bases). CDR1 MDHEN and CDR2 SYDVKM come from the germline V gene. This CDR3 region has 14 residues. Trimming removed 5 bases at V and 5 bases at J, with 16 bases between. The CDR3 spells CASSLRTAYHEQYF. The DNA of the CDR3 is TGTGCCAGCAGTCTTCGGACAGCGTACCACGAGCAGTACTTC. The full variable domain, with the rest looked up from reference TRBV28 and TRBJ2-7, is DVKVTQSSRYLVKRTGEKVFLECVQDMDHENMFWYRQDPGLGLRLIYFSYDVKMKEKGDIPEGYSVSREKKERFSLILESASTNQTSMYLCASSLRTAYHEQYFGPGTRLTVT.

The chain combines TRBV5-6 with TRBJ1-3; D is perhaps TRBD1 (6 bases). The germline V gene encodes CDR1 SGHDT and CDR2 YYEEEE. The CDR3 contains 16 residues. Trimming took 0 bases from V and 0 from J, leaving 10 bases between them. CDR3 loop: CASSLVTGSSGNTIYF. CDR3 coding DNA: TGTGCCAGCAGCTTGGTTACAGGGAGCTCTGGAAACACCATATATTTT.

DNA of the CDR3: TGTGCCAGCAGCCCCCTGGGGAGCTATGGCTACACCTTC. Its protein is CASSPLGSYGYTF. The chain joins TRBV14 to TRBJ1-2, with D unclear. Per germline, CDR1 SGHDN and CDR2 FVKESK. V gave up 4 bases and J gave up 4 bases, with 10 bases separating them. The CDR3 runs 13 residues.

V and J are TRBV28 and TRBJ2-7, with 12 nucleotides matching TRBD2. The CDR3 has 14 residues. Germline V CDR1 and CDR2: MDHEN, SYDVKM. V gave up 5 bases and J gave up 3 bases; unmatched junction bases: 2. The CDR3 here is CASSGLAGLYEQYF. The CDR3 DNA is TGTGCCAGCAGTGGACTAGCGGGACTCTACGAGCAGTACTTC.

The chain has TRBV28 and TRBJ2-7, with a tentative D call TRBD1 (6 bases). CDR1 and CDR2 (germline): MDHEN, SYDVKM. The CDR3 has 14 amino acids. Trimming stripped 4 bases from V and 2 bases from J, with 12 bases between. CDR3 nucleotide sequence: TGTGCCAGCAGTTCCGGACAGTGGCCCTACGAGCAGTACTTC. It yields the protein CASSSGQWPYEQYF.

The chain recombines TRBV6-5 with TRBJ2-7; 9 bases map to TRBD2. Germline CDR1 and CDR2: MNHEY and SVGAGI. The CDR3 spans 16 residues. The J segment lost 6 bases and the V segment lost 0 bases, leaving 9 bases of the junction unmatched. CDR3 amino acids: CASSYSASGTMGEQYF. For the CDR3, the DNA is TGTGCCAGCAGTTACTCGGCTAGCGGGACAATGGGCGAGCAGTACTTC.

This clone was seen a single time. V is TRBV5-1 and J is TRBJ2-2; D gene uncertain. CDR1 and CDR2 from the germline V gene are SGHRS and YFSETQ. The CDR3 extends over 13 amino acids. Trimming stripped 3 bases from V and 4 bases from J, with 7 bases between. CDR3 coding DNA: TGCGCCAGCAGCTCAAGACTCACCGGGGAGCTGTTTTTT. The encoded protein is CASSSRLTGELFF.

The V gene is TRBV19, the J gene TRBJ1-2; D is ambiguous. The CDR3 extends over 14 amino acids. Looked up from germline, CDR1 is LNHDA and CDR2 is SQIVND (reference sequence). V lost 7 bases and J lost 5, with 17 bases in between. CDR3: CASTEVAGNYGYTF. CDR3 in DNA: TGTGCCAGTACCGAAGTGGCGGGGAATTATGGCTACACCTTC.

The rearrangement uses TRBV28 and TRBJ2-1, with 15 nucleotides matching TRBD2. The CDR3 extends over 15 amino acids. Looked up from germline, CDR1 is MDHEN and CDR2 is SYDVKM. The V segment lost 5 bases and the J segment 4 bases; nucleotides outside the gene matches: 0. The CDR3 DNA is TGTGCCAGCAGTGGGACTAGCGGGAGGTACAATGAGCAGTTCTTC. Its protein product is CASSGTSGRYNEQFF.

The gene calls are TRBV18 and TRBJ1-5; D is unclear. This CDR3 spans 15 amino acids. CDR1 is KGHSH and CDR2 is LQKENI in the germline V gene. V lost 2 bases and J lost 0, with 8 bases in between. CDR3 region: CASSPTQDSNQPQHF. CDR3 DNA sequence: TGTGCCAGCTCACCAACGCAGGATAGCAATCAGCCCCAGCATTTT.

The V gene is TRBV12-3 or TRBV12-4, the J gene TRBJ1-1; D may be TRBD1 (5 bases). This CDR3 has 13 amino acids. Trimming removed 3 bases from V and 4 bases from J, with 9 bases in between. The CDR3 DNA reads TGTGCCAGCAGTTTGATGGGGGGCACTGAAGCTTTCTTT. It translates to CASSLMGGTEAFF.

The rearrangement links TRBV5-4 to TRBJ2-7; TRBD1 matches at 8 bases. The CDR3 contains 16 residues. The germline V gene has CDR1 SGHNT and CDR2 YYREEE (reference sequence). The V and J ends lost 4 bases and 3 bases, in that order; junction bases with no gene match: 12. The CDR3 coding sequence is TGTGCCAGCAGCCGCGCACCCGGGACAGGAGGCTACGAGCAGTACTTC. The encoded protein is CASSRAPGTGGYEQYF.

Concerning this clone: At one end, the junction sequence differs from germline, possibly due to a read error. The V and J genes are TRBV27 and TRBJ2-7; 8 bases are a match to TRBD2. Germline V gene sequence: CDR1 MNHEY, CDR2 SMNVEV (reference sequence). The CDR3 consists of 12 residues. Here the CDR3 DNA reads TGCGCCTCACGGGGGGGCTTCTACGAGCAGTACTTC. This translates into CASRGGFYEQYF.

This rearrangement joins TRBV30 to TRBJ1-4; 9 nucleotides agree with TRBD1. Trimming removed 0 bases from V and 7 bases from J; junction bases left unmatched: 6. The CDR3 runs 15 residues. From germline, CDR1 is GTSNPN and CDR2 SVGIG (reference sequence). The CDR3 region has the DNA TGTGCCTGGAGTGTACTCGGGACAGGGATTGAAAAACTGTTTTTT. Translation gives CAWSVLGTGIEKLFF.

In this sample, this clone turned up a few times. This sequence joins TRBV7-8 and TRBJ1-6; TRBD1 matches at 8 bases. V lost 0 bases to trimming and J lost 11 bases; unmatched junction nucleotides: 6. CDR3 size: 15 residues. CDR1 and CDR2 (germline): SGHVS, FQNEAQ. This chain's CDR3 is CASSLADRGRTPLHF. The CDR3 nucleotides are TGTGCCAGCAGCTTAGCCGACAGGGGAAGGACACCCCTCCACTTT.

The J gene is TRBJ1-1, the V gene TRBV30; D is ambiguous. Germline lookup yields CDR1 GTSNPN and CDR2 SVGIG (reference sequence). V lost 3 bases and J lost 4, with 12 bases in between. The CDR3 extends over 13 amino acids. The CDR3 sequence is CAWSPTWSTEAFF. CDR3 DNA: TGTGCCTGGAGCCCGACCTGGAGCACTGAAGCTTTCTTT.

The chain carries TRBV14 and TRBJ2-3; no clear D. V shed 8 bases and J shed 1 base, with 13 bases lying between them. The germline V gene has CDR1 SGHDN and CDR2 FVKESK. The CDR3 runs to 14 residues. The CDR3 DNA reads as TGTGCCAGCGCGTCTCTACCGGGCACAGATACGCAGTATTTT. This encodes CASASLPGTDTQYF.

This rearrangement joins TRBV24-1 to TRBJ2-3; 8 nucleotides align to TRBD2. The V segment lost 5 bases and the J segment 4 bases; nucleotides outside the gene matches: 4. The CDR3 totals 14 residues. The V gene's germline CDR1 is KGHDR and CDR2 SFDVKD. CDR3 amino acids: CATSAAGVADTQYF. The CDR3 region has the DNA TGTGCCACCAGTGCAGCGGGAGTAGCAGATACGCAGTATTTT.

The V call is TRBV4-3, the J call TRBJ2-5, with D perhaps TRBD2 (6 bases). CDR3 size: 13 residues. Germline V gene sequence: CDR1 LGHNA, CDR2 YSLEER. The V and J ends lost 8 bases and 1 base respectively, with 11 bases between them. The CDR3 is CASGREVQETQYF. CDR3 DNA sequence: TGCGCCAGCGGGCGGGAAGTCCAAGAGACCCAGTACTTC.

Only one count was recorded for this clone. This chain links TRBV19 with TRBJ1-3; 7 bases map to TRBD1. Germline CDR1 LNHDA, CDR2 SQIVND (reference sequence). The CDR3 runs to 15 residues. The ends lost 7 bases at V and 2 bases at J; junction bases unmatched: 8. CDR3 residues: CASTTDRLAGNTIYF. The DNA of the CDR3 is TGTGCCAGTACCACGGACAGGCTTGCTGGAAACACCATATATTTT.